The 13 T cell receptor beta chains reported below all come from one sample, sequenced in a study of T-cell reconstitution after alpha-beta-depleted transplantation in children. Unique molecular identifiers were used to barcode this TCRbeta library. One entry per CDR3 protein results from TCRdb running MiXCR on the PCR reads. This table has hundreds of thousands of distinct CDR3 sequences, around 7.5% appearing once. Material: PBMCs, mostly from graft donor cells, obtained 180 days after TCRalphabeta/CD19-depleted stem cell transplant. The source is a male patient under 18 who had a stem cell transplant for acute lymphoblastic leukemia, so the T cells may come from the graft donor.

This clonotype occurred many times. J is TRBJ1-1 and V is TRBV29-1; D perhaps matches TRBD1 (5 bases). The V end lost 6 bases, the J end lost 5 bases, and 16 bases lay between the germline ends. From germline, CDR1 is SQVTM and CDR2 ANQGSEA. The CDR3 loop spans 13 amino acids. The CDR3 region has the DNA TGCAGCGTGGGAGGGACGGCCGTGACTGAAGCTTTCTTT. Translated: CSVGGTAVTEAFF.

This chain links TRBV4-3 with TRBJ1-2; maybe TRBD1 (5 bases). Trimming pared 0 bases from V and 4 bases from J, leaving 18 bases between. The germline gives CDR1 LGHNA, CDR2 YSLEER. This CDR3 contains 17 residues. CDR3: CASSQDSWGERAYGYTF. CDR3 DNA sequence: TGCGCCAGCAGCCAAGATTCATGGGGGGAGCGTGCCTATGGCTACACCTTC.

This chain connects TRBV12-3 or TRBV12-4 to TRBJ1-5; 7 nucleotides align to TRBD1. Trimming at V came to 7 bases and at J to 1 base, leaving 13 bases not matched to a gene. There are 17 residues in the CDR3. The CDR3 protein is CASTLQDRAKSNQPQHF. CDR3 sequence (DNA): TGTGCCAGCACCCTCCAAGACAGGGCAAAAAGCAATCAGCCCCAGCATTTT.

This clonotype showed up many times. The chain carries TRBV20-1 and TRBJ2-7, with D uncertain. Germline V gives CDR1 DFQATT, CDR2 SNEGSKA (reference sequence). V gave up 5 bases and J gave up 3 bases, with 11 bases separating them. The CDR3 is 12 residues long. The CDR3 coding sequence is TGCAGTGCTGGGGAACAGTTCTACGAGCAGTACTTC. It encodes CSAGEQFYEQYF.

This clonotype was detected ten times or more. The V and J genes are TRBV10-3 and TRBJ2-5; D is uncertain. This CDR3 has 14 amino acids. The germline gives CDR1 ENHRY, CDR2 SYGVKD. V lost 0 bases, J lost 5 bases, and 10 bases lay in between. CDR3 residues: CAISESGVRETQYF. In DNA form, the CDR3 reads TGTGCCATCAGTGAGTCTGGGGTTAGGGAGACCCAGTACTTC.

This clonotype has at least ten counts. The CDR3 region is CAISGNRFHAYGYTF. The CDR3 region has the DNA TGTGCCATCAGTGGAAACAGGTTCCACGCCTATGGCTACACCTTC. This sequence joins TRBV10-3 and TRBJ1-2; perhaps TRBD1 as D (5 bases). Between the trimmed V and J ends, which lost 4 bases and 4 bases, there was a span of 16 bases. This CDR3 is built from 15 residues. CDR1 and CDR2 (germline): ENHRY, SYGVKD.

This clonotype was observed at least ten times. The chain uses TRBV4-2 and TRBJ2-4, with D perhaps TRBD1 (6 bases). Germline CDR1 reads LGHNA; CDR2 reads YNFKEQ. CDR3 length: 14 amino acids. Trimming stripped 5 bases from V and 4 bases from J, with 12 bases between. The DNA of the CDR3 is TGTGCCAGCAGCGCCAAAACAGGGAAAAACATTCAGTACTTC. It translates to CASSAKTGKNIQYF.

This clonotype was seen repeatedly, ten times or more. V usage is TRBV13 and J usage is TRBJ1-6; D ambiguous. The V gene's germline CDR1 is PRHDT and CDR2 FYEKMQ (reference sequence). CDR3 length equals 14 residues. V was pared by 5 bases and J by 10 bases, with 15 bases between. The CDR3 region has the DNA TGTGCCAGCAGCCCCTTTGGACCGGGGTCACCCCTCCACTTT. Its translation: CASSPFGPGSPLHF.

There are many counts of this clonotype. This chain connects TRBV7-2 to TRBJ1-6; D is uncertain. This CDR3 has 13 amino acids. CDR1 SGHTA and CDR2 FQGNSA come from the germline V gene. Trimming left V 1 base short and J 8 bases short, with 6 bases between. The CDR3 loop is CASSLVRDSPLHF. The CDR3 bases are TGTGCCAGCAGCTTAGTCAGAGATTCACCCCTCCACTTT.

This clonotype has at least ten counts. This chain uses TRBV7-2 with TRBJ2-7; TRBD2 agrees at 13 bases. This CDR3 is built from 14 residues. Germline V gene lookup returns CDR1 SGHTA and CDR2 FQGNSA. The trim removed 7 bases at V and 3 bases at J, leaving 3 bases unmatched. Written as DNA, the CDR3 is TGTGCCAGCACCGGGACTAGCGGGAACTACGAGCAGTACTTC. As protein: CASTGTSGNYEQYF.

This clonotype was observed many times. The rearrangement joins TRBV6-1 to TRBJ2-1; TRBD2 agrees at 9 bases. After removal of 6 bases from V and 7 bases from J, the junction contained 10 bases not matched to a gene. This CDR3 comprises 15 residues. Germline V gives CDR1 MNHNS, CDR2 SASEGT. The CDR3 DNA reads TGTGCCAGCAGCCCTGGAGGAGCGGGGGGTAATGAGCAGTTCTTC. Its translation is CASSPGGAGGNEQFF.

This clonotype was counted a few times. The DNA for the CDR3 is TGCGCCAGCAGCTTGCGAGCTTCCTACGAGCAGTACTTC. Protein product: CASSLRASYEQYF. The gene calls are TRBV5-1 and TRBJ2-7; D is unclear. The CDR3 runs 13 residues. Per the germline V gene, CDR1 is SGHRS and CDR2 is YFSETQ. V lost 1 base, J lost 1 base, and 6 bases lay in between.

There are many counts of this clonotype. This chain joins TRBV19 and TRBJ1-1; 9 bases are a match to TRBD1. The junction had 6 bases not matched to a gene; V was cut back by 5 bases and J by 5 bases. Germline lookup yields CDR1 LNHDA and CDR2 SQIVND (reference sequence). The CDR3 is 14 amino acids. CDR3 DNA: TGTGCCAGTAGTTTACAGGGGGCAAATACTGAAGCTTTCTTT. Amino acid sequence: CASSLQGANTEAFF.